This T cell receptor beta chain was profiled in a study of cytomegalovirus exposure and HLA in healthy donors. Overall study findings and caveats: It was about 150 TCR beta chains that were listed as cytomegalovirus-associated. Among the CMV-associated chains, a few were confirmed in vitro as specific for CMV antigens.

Germline lookup yields CDR1 SGHRS and CDR2 YFSETQ. V gave up 0 bases and J gave up 5 bases, with 9 bases separating them. There are 15 residues in the CDR3. Assay: immunoSEQ multiplex PCR; the TCRdb copy retains only in-frame clones and omits some. The data hold 150,000 to 200,000 clones, with about four fifths observed a single time. As for this clone: The antigen remains unidentified.

Sequenced material: PBMCs. The TCR was taken from a young woman in good health and CMV-seropositive. This rearrangement joins TRBV5-1 to TRBJ1-6; D ambiguous. CDR3 sequence: CASSLVADNNSPLHF. CDR3 DNA: TGCGCCAGCAGCTTGGTGGCAGACAATAATTCACCCCTCCACTTT.